One sample yielded the 22 T cell receptor beta chains listed below, sequenced in a study of regulatory T cells in long-lasting Graves disease. Both iRepertoire HTBI primers and Arm-PCR of CDR3 regions were used to build the TCR beta libraries. From the multiplex PCR reads, TCRdb called clonotypes with MiXCR, one entry per CDR3 protein. This table has around 400,000 distinct CDR3 sequences, roughly a quarter appearing once. Time point noted: persistent/refractory GD, antithyroid drugs over 5 years with positive TRAb. Construction of the TCR library relied on RNA isolated from PBMCs. The source material was peripheral blood mononuclear cells (PBMCs), sampled when the disease was refractory, from a patient treated with antithyroid drugs. These receptors were collected from a female donor with Graves disease.

This clonotype was found a few times. V usage is TRBV4-1 and J usage is TRBJ2-2; D possibly corresponds to TRBD2 (5 bases). Germline values: CDR1 MGHRA, CDR2 YSYEKL. Trimming left V 1 base short and J 5 bases short, with 14 bases between. The CDR3 is 16 amino acids. CDR3 region: CASSQGPLLGTGELFF. CDR3 in DNA: TGCGCCAGCAGCCAAGGCCCTCTACTAGGAACCGGGGAGCTGTTTTTT.

The V call is TRBV6-8, the J call TRBJ1-5; D remains unclear. Germline V gene data show CDR1 as MNHGY and CDR2 as SAAAGT. V lost 0 bases and J lost 0, with 6 bases in between. CDR3 length equals 15 residues. CDR3 loop: CASSYSGHSNQPQHF. The CDR3 DNA is TGTGCCAGCAGTTACTCGGGTCATAGCAATCAGCCCCAGCATTTT.

This clonotype appeared many times. The gene calls are TRBV20-1 and TRBJ2-7; perhaps D is TRBD1 or TRBD2 (5 bases each). The CDR3 totals 12 residues. V was cut by 6 bases and J by 2 bases, with 11 bases left in between. CDR1 is DFQATT, CDR2 SNEGSKA, per germline (reference sequence). CDR3 loop: CSARLGPYEQYF. CDR3 sequence (DNA): TGCAGTGCAAGACTGGGACCCTACGAGCAGTACTTC.

Note on this clonotype: A much more abundant neighbour one base away suggests this may be a read error. The chain recombines TRBV2 with TRBJ2-2, with TRBD2 matching over 7 bases. The germline CDR1 and CDR2 sequences are SNHLY and FYNNEI. The length of the CDR3 is 16 residues. The CDR3 protein is CASREDPGTNTGELLF. The CDR3 coding sequence is TGTGCCAGCCGGGAGGATCCGGGGACGAACACCGGGGAGCTGTTGTTT.

This clonotype was observed a handful of times. This CDR3 reads CATRRGIVDEQYF. CDR3 nucleotides: TGTGCCACCCGGCGGGGGATAGTCGACGAGCAGTACTTC. The rearrangement links TRBV7-9 to TRBJ2-7, with 7 nucleotides matching TRBD2. Germline V gene data show CDR1 as SEHNR and CDR2 as FQNEAQ (reference sequence). This CDR3 comprises 13 residues. The V gene end was trimmed by 10 bases and the J gene end by 5 bases; junction bases not matched to a gene: 11.

This clonotype was picked up many times. The chain employs TRBV20-1 and TRBJ1-1; possible D gene TRBD1, 5 bases. This CDR3 has 15 amino acids. Germline V gives CDR1 DFQATT, CDR2 SNEGSKA (reference sequence). Trimming removed 6 bases at V and 2 bases at J, with 19 bases between. The CDR3 sequence is CSAPPREVLNTEAFF. As DNA, the CDR3 is TGCAGTGCCCCGCCCAGGGAAGTTTTAAACACTGAAGCTTTCTTT.

This clonotype was picked up a small number of times. The CDR3 is CASSTAGASYNEQFF. CDR3 DNA: TGTGCCAGCAGCACGGCGGGAGCTTCCTACAATGAGCAGTTCTTC. This chain links TRBV7-3 with TRBJ2-1; 7 nucleotides agree with TRBD2. Germline V CDR1 and CDR2: SGHTA, FQGTGA. CDR3 length equals 15 residues. J gave up 1 base and V 5 bases, and 5 bases lay outside the gene matches.

This clonotype was recorded a few times. The chain combines TRBV3-1 with TRBJ2-7; D remains unclear. Germline CDR1 is LGHDT and CDR2 is YNNKEL (reference sequence). CDR3 length: 13 residues. The V and J ends lost 3 bases and 0 bases respectively, with 6 bases between them. The CDR3 sequence: CASSQGNSYEQYF. The CDR3 DNA sequence: TGTGCCAGCAGCCAGGGGAACTCCTACGAGCAGTACTTC.

The genes are TRBV28 and TRBJ1-6, with 10 bases fitting TRBD1. V lost 3 bases, J lost 0 bases, and 5 bases stayed unmatched. Germline V gene lookup returns CDR1 MDHEN and CDR2 SYDVKM. There are 18 residues in the CDR3. CDR3 loop: CASSLGTGVPSYNSPLHF. CDR3 bases: TGTGCCAGCAGTTTGGGGACAGGGGTCCCCTCCTATAATTCACCCCTCCACTTT.

This clonotype has just a few counts. The rearrangement joins TRBV20-1 to TRBJ2-1; D is possibly TRBD1 or TRBD2 (5 bases each). The length of the CDR3 is 15 residues. CDR1 is DFQATT, CDR2 SNEGSKA, per germline (reference sequence). V was clipped by 3 bases and J by 7 bases, with 19 bases between them. Here the CDR3 reads CSARGGGDRGNEQFF. As DNA, the CDR3 is TGCAGTGCTAGGGGCGGAGGTGATAGGGGAAATGAGCAGTTCTTC.

There are many counts of this clonotype. The chain joins TRBV29-1 to TRBJ1-5; a possible D gene is TRBD1 (5 bases). V gave up 1 base and J gave up 11 bases, with 9 bases separating them. This CDR3 has 11 amino acids. Germline V gene lookup returns CDR1 SQVTM and CDR2 ANQGSEA. Here the CDR3 DNA reads TGCAGCGTTGAAGTGGGGCTAGCCCAGCATTTT. This codes for CSVEVGLAQHF. Complete variable domain (other parts from reference TRBV29-1 and TRBJ1-5): SAVISQKPSRDICQRGTSLTIQCQVDSQVTMMFWYRQQPGQSLTLIATANQGSEATYESGFVIDKFPISRPNLTFSTLTVSNMSPEDSSIYLCSVEVGLAQHFGDGTRLSIL.

V and J are TRBV4-2 and TRBJ2-7; 8 nucleotides agree with TRBD2. CDR1 is LGHNA and CDR2 is YNFKEQ in the germline V gene. There are 16 residues in the CDR3. The J segment lost 3 bases and the V segment lost 0 bases, leaving 7 bases of the junction unmatched. This chain's CDR3 is CASSQEEGLASYEQYF. The CDR3 nucleotides read TGTGCCAGCAGCCAAGAGGAAGGACTAGCAAGCTACGAGCAGTACTTC.

The rearrangement uses TRBV11-2 and TRBJ2-5; D tentatively reads TRBD1 or TRBD2 (5 bases each). The CDR3 totals 13 residues. Germline V gene sequence: CDR1 SGHAT, CDR2 FQNNGV. The V and J ends lost 8 bases and 1 base respectively, with 11 bases between them. CDR3 DNA: TGTGCCAGCCCCCCCGGGACCCAAGAGACCCAGTACTTC. Encoded protein: CASPPGTQETQYF. The whole variable domain, filled in from reference TRBV11-2 and TRBJ2-5, reads EAGVAQSPRYKIIEKRQSVAFWCNPISGHATLYWYQQILGQGPKLLIQFQNNGVVDDSQLPKDRFSAERLKGVDSTLKIQPAKLEDSAVYLCASPPGTQETQYFGPGTRLLVL.

The chain combines TRBV10-3 with TRBJ2-2; tentatively, D is TRBD1 (6 bases). With 3 bases removed from V and 6 bases from J, the gap between germline ends came to 17 bases. Germline V lookup: CDR1 ENHRY, CDR2 SYGVKD. The CDR3 runs 16 residues. The CDR3 nucleotides read TGTGCCATCAGTGATTTCCCCAGGGGTGGTTCCGGGGAGCTGTTTTTT. It encodes CAISDFPRGGSGELFF.

The sample holds a few counts of this clonotype. The V and J genes are TRBV29-1 and TRBJ1-1; D gene unclear. The length of the CDR3 is 14 residues. Per the germline V gene, CDR1 is SQVTM and CDR2 is ANQGSEA. Trimming removed 5 bases at V and 12 bases at J, with 25 bases between. The CDR3 sequence: CSVFKDPGTSEPFF. CDR3 coding DNA: TGCAGCGTTTTTAAAGATCCGGGTACATCGGAACCTTTCTTT.

V usage is TRBV24-1 and J usage is TRBJ1-5; 8 nucleotides match TRBD1. V was clipped by 3 bases and J by 6 bases; unmatched bases: 6. This CDR3 contains 15 residues. The germline V gene has CDR1 KGHDR and CDR2 SFDVKD. The CDR3 protein is CATSDSQGASQPQHF. The CDR3 DNA is TGTGCCACCAGTGATAGCCAGGGGGCGTCTCAGCCCCAGCATTTT.

This clonotype was detected once. One base away lies a much larger clone, so this may be a sequencing read error. No conserved phenylalanine or tryptophan is present at the end of the CDR3, so a read error is the likely explanation. V gene TRBV3-1 combines with J gene TRBJ2-7, with TRBD2 identical over 13 bases. Germline lookup yields CDR1 LGHDT and CDR2 YNNKEL (reference sequence). V lost 1 base, J lost 6 bases, and 12 bases stayed unmatched. The CDR3 has 18 amino acids. The CDR3 here is CASSQGVLAGGPSLEQYI. In DNA, the CDR3 is TGTGCCAGCAGCCAAGGCGTACTAGCGGGAGGGCCCTCCCTCGAGCAGTACATC.

This clonotype appeared many times. V is TRBV27 and J is TRBJ1-2; 7 bases agree with TRBD1. V lost 3 bases to trimming and J lost 4 bases; unmatched junction nucleotides: 8. The CDR3 has 15 residues. Germline-derived CDR1 and CDR2 are MNHEY and SMNVEV (reference sequence). The CDR3 protein is CASSFSRQGPYGYTF. Written as DNA, the CDR3 is TGTGCCAGCAGTTTTTCAAGACAGGGCCCCTATGGCTACACCTTC.

CDR3 residues: CSARGGGVLAAEQYF. In DNA, the CDR3 is TGCAGTGCTAGAGGGGGGGGAGTACTAGCGGCCGAGCAGTACTTC. This chain links TRBV20-1 with TRBJ2-7, with TRBD2 identical over 8 bases. V shed 1 base and J 6 bases; nucleotides not matched to a gene: 11. The CDR3 contains 15 residues. Looked up from germline, CDR1 is DFQATT and CDR2 is SNEGSKA (reference sequence).

This clonotype was picked up a small number of times. The genes are TRBV12-5 and TRBJ2-1; 10 bases match TRBD2. The V segment lost 0 bases and the J segment 2 bases; nucleotides outside the gene matches: 4. CDR3 size: 17 residues. Germline CDR1 and CDR2: LGHNT and FRNRAP. The CDR3 DNA sequence: TGTGCTAGTGGTTTGGTTCTAGCGGGGGAAACCTACAATGAGCAGTTCTTC. It specifies CASGLVLAGETYNEQFF.

The V call is TRBV12-3 or TRBV12-4, the J call TRBJ1-1, with D maybe TRBD1 (6 bases). V lost 0 bases and J 1 base, leaving 12 bases between the germline ends. The CDR3 has 16 residues. CDR3 nucleotides: TGTGCCAGCAGTTTAGCCGGAGGACAGCCGAACACTGAAGCTTTCTTT. The encoded protein is CASSLAGGQPNTEAFF.

This clonotype was observed a handful of times. The junction departs from germline at one end; a sequencing error may be responsible. The chain couples TRBV6-1 to TRBJ1-1; 10 positions agree with TRBD1. From germline, CDR1 is MNHNS and CDR2 SASEGT. The CDR3 consists of 14 residues. CDR3 in amino acids: CASTHTGTGVGVIF. Here the CDR3 DNA reads TGTGCCAGCACCCACACCGGGACAGGGGTCGGAGTAATCTTT.